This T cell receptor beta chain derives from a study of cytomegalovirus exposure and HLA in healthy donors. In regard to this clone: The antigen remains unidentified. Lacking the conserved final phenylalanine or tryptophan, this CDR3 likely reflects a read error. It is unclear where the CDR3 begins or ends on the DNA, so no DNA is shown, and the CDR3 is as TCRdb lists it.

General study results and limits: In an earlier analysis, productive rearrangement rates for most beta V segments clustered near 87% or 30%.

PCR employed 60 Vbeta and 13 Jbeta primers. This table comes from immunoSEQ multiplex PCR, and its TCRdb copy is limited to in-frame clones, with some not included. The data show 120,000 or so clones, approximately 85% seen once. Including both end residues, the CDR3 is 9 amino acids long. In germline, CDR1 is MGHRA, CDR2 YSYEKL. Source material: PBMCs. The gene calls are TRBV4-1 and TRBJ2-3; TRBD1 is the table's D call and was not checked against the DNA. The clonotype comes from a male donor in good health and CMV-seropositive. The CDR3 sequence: CASSQGTFG.